The rows below give T cell receptor beta chains drawn from one sample of a study of blood T cell repertoires in COVID-19. Data came from immunoSEQ multiplex PCR; TCRdb stores just in-frame clones and leaves some out. The table has 310,000 or so clones, roughly 90% seen once. The sequencing input was peripheral blood. Source of these receptors: a man aged 18 to 30 who had recovered from COVID-19. Both conserved end residues are part of each CDR3. D genes are given only for firm matches. The size of a clone is reported for some rows only, either as once, few or many, or as a class for expanded clones.

TRBD2	.	TRBV6-1	TRBJ2-1	CASSEPAGGGNEQFF	TGTGCCAGCAGTGAACCGGCGGGAGGCGGGAATGAGCAGTTCTTC
.	.	TRBV18	TRBJ1-3	CASSPASGLIGNTIYF	TGTGCCAGCTCACCCGCCTCGGGACTTATTGGAAACACCATATATTTT
TRBD2	once	TRBV10-3	TRBJ2-1	CAISEVAGGTYNEQFF	TGTGCCATCAGTGAGGTAGCGGGAGGAACCTACAATGAGCAGTTCTTC
TRBD1	few	TRBV5-4	TRBJ2-6	CASSSRGQGLLDSGANVLTF	TGTGCCAGCAGCTCTAGGGGACAGGGGCTCCTAGACTCTGGGGCCAACGTCCTGACTTTC
TRBD1	.	TRBV18	TRBJ1-2	CASSPGTGEKGYTF	TGTGCCAGCTCACCCGGGACAGGAGAGAAAGGCTACACCTTC
.	.	TRBV18	TRBJ2-1	CASSVLASSSYNEQFF	TGTGCCAGCTCAGTACTAGCTTCAAGCTCCTACAATGAGCAGTTCTTC
TRBD1	.	TRBV13	TRBJ2-1	CASSPGGGEQFF	TGTGCCAGCAGCCCAGGGGGCGGTGAGCAGTTCTTC
.	.	TRBV7-8	TRBJ2-1	CASSLRLNKYNEQFF	TGTGCCAGCAGCTTAAGACTAAACAAATACAATGAGCAGTTCTTC
TRBD2	many	TRBV14	TRBJ2-7	CASSHAGGGYEQYF	TGTGCCAGCAGCCACGCGGGGGGTGGGTACGAGCAGTACTTC
.	.	TRBV6-2/TRBV6-3	TRBJ1-2	CASSYVRGDGYTF	TGTGCCAGCAGTTATGTTCGCGGGGATGGCTACACCTTC
.	.	TRBV5-1	TRBJ2-7	CASSYSRSSYEQYF	TGCGCCAGCAGCTACTCGCGGAGCTCCTACGAGCAGTACTTC
TRBD2	.	TRBV5-5	TRBJ2-7	CASSRSGASSYEQYF	TGTGCCAGCAGCAGGAGCGGGGCCAGCTCCTACGAGCAGTACTTC
.	.	TRBV28	TRBJ1-5	CASNLGGDGQPQHF	TGTGCCAGCAACCTAGGCGGAGACGGCCAGCCCCAGCATTTT
.	.	TRBV5-1	TRBJ1-1	CASSWGQNTEAFF	TGCGCCAGCAGCTGGGGACAGAACACTGAAGCTTTCTTT
.	.	TRBV27	TRBJ1-5	CASSLVGGRQPQHF	TGTGCCAGCAGTTTAGTCGGGGGACGCCAGCCCCAGCATTTT
.	.	TRBV5-1	TRBJ2-1	CASSATGSSYNEQFF	TGCGCCAGCAGCGCCACCGGGAGCTCCTACAATGAGCAGTTCTTC
TRBD1	.	TRBV3-1/TRBV3-2	TRBJ1-2	CASSQRGQDRNYGYTF	TGTGCCAGCAGCCAAAGGGGACAGGACCGTAACTATGGCTACACCTTC
.	.	TRBV6-4	TRBJ1-2	CASSDTPRQTNYGYTF	TGTGCCAGCAGTGATACTCCTCGACAGACAAACTATGGCTACACCTTC
.	.	TRBV30	TRBJ1-5	CAWSVGTTSNQPQHF	TGTGCCTGGAGTGTCGGGACTACGAGCAATCAGCCCCAGCATTTT
.	.	TRBV7-9	TRBJ1-6	CASSLGGRGNSPLHF	TGTGCCAGCAGCTTAGGTGGCAGGGGAAATTCACCCCTCCACTTT
.	.	TRBV5-5	TRBJ1-2	CASTWGDGNYGYTF	TGTGCCAGCACCTGGGGGGACGGGAACTATGGCTACACCTTC
.	.	TRBV7-9	TRBJ1-4	CASNGGVGEKLFF	TGTGCCAGCAACGGCGGGGTGGGTGAAAAACTGTTTTTT
TRBD1	.	TRBV4-1	TRBJ1-2	CASSQGTGDFFGYTF	TGCGCCAGCAGCCAAGGGACAGGCGACTTTTTTGGCTACACCTTC
.	.	TRBV7-6	TRBJ2-7	CASSAQGTEPYEQYF	TGTGCCAGCAGCGCACAGGGGACTGAGCCCTACGAGCAGTACTTC
.	.	TRBV5-1	TRBJ2-3	CASSLAGGMSTDTQYF	TGCGCCAGCAGCTTGGCCGGCGGGATGAGCACAGATACGCAGTATTTT
.	.	TRBV2	TRBJ2-5	CASSEALGGAETQYF	TGTGCCAGCAGTGAGGCATTGGGGGGAGCAGAGACCCAGTACTTC
TRBD1	.	TRBV29-1	TRBJ2-3	CSVEGTGRPDTQYF	TGCAGCGTTGAAGGGACAGGTCGACCAGATACGCAGTATTTT
TRBD1	.	TRBV10-3	TRBJ1-2	CAISAKGTGMYGYTF	TGTGCCATCAGTGCTAAGGGGACAGGGATGTATGGCTACACCTTC
TRBD2	.	TRBV7-3	TRBJ2-3	CASSPTGRLAGASTDTQYF	TGTGCCAGCAGCCCCACCGGGAGACTAGCGGGAGCTAGCACAGATACGCAGTATTTT
.	.	TRBV3-1/TRBV3-2	TRBJ2-7	CASSRGPGLEQYF	TGTGCCAGCAGCCGGGGGCCCGGGCTCGAGCAGTACTTC
TRBD1	.	TRBV6-1	TRBJ2-3	CASSAFHRGSTDTQYF	TGTGCCAGCAGTGCTTTTCACAGGGGGAGCACAGATACGCAGTATTTT
TRBD1	.	TRBV9	TRBJ2-3	CASSLFTGADTQYF	TGTGCCAGCAGTCTTTTCACAGGGGCGGATACGCAGTATTTT
.	.	TRBV6-5	TRBJ1-6	CASNSLSAPLHF	TGTGCCAGCAACAGCTTATCTGCACCCCTCCACTTT
.	once	TRBV9	TRBJ1-3	CASSVGGLGNTIYF	TGTGCCAGCAGCGTAGGGGGGCTTGGAAACACCATATATTTT
.	.	TRBV21-1	TRBJ2-7	CASSNDRGDSYEQYF	TGTGCCAGCAGCAACGACAGGGGAGACTCCTACGAGCAGTACTTC
TRBD1	.	TRBV6-2/TRBV6-3	TRBJ1-1	CASSPLLDRAEAFF	TGTGCCAGCAGTCCCCTTCTCGACAGGGCTGAAGCTTTCTTT
.	.	TRBV25-1	TRBJ2-7	CASSDTRGDDEQYF	TGTGCCAGCAGTGATACACGGGGAGACGACGAGCAGTACTTC
TRBD2	.	TRBV30	TRBJ2-7	CAWSGGTSGLEQYF	TGTGCCTGGAGTGGTGGGACTAGCGGTTTAGAGCAGTACTTC
.	.	TRBV19	TRBJ1-2	CASSEYSGANYGYTF	TGTGCCAGTAGCGAATACAGCGGAGCTAACTATGGCTACACCTTC
TRBD2	.	TRBV6-1	TRBJ2-1	CASSEERSGVVNEQFF	TGTGCCAGCAGTGAAGAGCGTAGCGGGGTTGTTAATGAGCAGTTCTTC
.	once	TRBV27	TRBJ2-2	CASKPLANTGELFF	TGTGCCAGCAAGCCGCTAGCTAACACCGGGGAGCTGTTTTTT
TRBD1	.	TRBV9	TRBJ2-1	CASSPRDRTYNEQFF	TGTGCCAGCAGCCCGAGGGACAGGACCTACAATGAGCAGTTCTTC
.	.	TRBV5-1	TRBJ2-1	CASSLEGWQGGNEQFF	TGCGCCAGCAGCTTGGAAGGGTGGCAGGGTGGGAATGAGCAGTTCTTC
.	once	TRBV2	TRBJ2-1	CASSERDTGSGEQFF	TGTGCCAGCAGCGAACGGGACACCGGTTCGGGTGAGCAGTTCTTC
.	.	TRBV3-1/TRBV3-2	TRBJ2-7	CASSQRSYEQYF	TGTGCCAGCAGCCAACGCTCCTACGAGCAGTACTTC
.	.	TRBV6-5	TRBJ1-2	CASSYNGDYGYTF	TGTGCCAGCAGTTATAACGGAGACTATGGCTACACCTTC
.	.	TRBV15	TRBJ2-1	CATSSYSQEQFF	TGTGCCACCAGCTCCTACTCCCAAGAGCAGTTCTTC
TRBD1	.	TRBV4-1	TRBJ1-1	CASSQEGDRENTEAFF	TGCGCCAGCAGCCAAGAGGGGGACAGGGAAAACACTGAAGCTTTCTTT
TRBD1	.	TRBV5-5	TRBJ2-7	CASSVGTGGLWVDEQYF	TGTGCCAGCAGCGTAGGGACAGGGGGCCTTTGGGTTGACGAGCAGTACTTC
TRBD1	.	TRBV6-5	TRBJ1-2	CASRPGQGTYGYTF	TGTGCCAGCAGGCCGGGACAGGGGACCTATGGCTACACCTTC
.	.	TRBV12-5	TRBJ1-1	CASGLGLNTEAFF	TGTGCTAGTGGTTTGGGGCTGAACACTGAAGCTTTCTTT
TRBD1	.	TRBV15	TRBJ1-5	CATSSRRDRVSNQPQHF	TGTGCCACCAGCTCCCGACGAGACAGGGTTAGCAATCAGCCCCAGCATTTT
.	.	TRBV11-2	TRBJ2-7	CASSSPPYEQYF	TGTGCCAGCAGCTCCCCTCCCTACGAGCAGTACTTC